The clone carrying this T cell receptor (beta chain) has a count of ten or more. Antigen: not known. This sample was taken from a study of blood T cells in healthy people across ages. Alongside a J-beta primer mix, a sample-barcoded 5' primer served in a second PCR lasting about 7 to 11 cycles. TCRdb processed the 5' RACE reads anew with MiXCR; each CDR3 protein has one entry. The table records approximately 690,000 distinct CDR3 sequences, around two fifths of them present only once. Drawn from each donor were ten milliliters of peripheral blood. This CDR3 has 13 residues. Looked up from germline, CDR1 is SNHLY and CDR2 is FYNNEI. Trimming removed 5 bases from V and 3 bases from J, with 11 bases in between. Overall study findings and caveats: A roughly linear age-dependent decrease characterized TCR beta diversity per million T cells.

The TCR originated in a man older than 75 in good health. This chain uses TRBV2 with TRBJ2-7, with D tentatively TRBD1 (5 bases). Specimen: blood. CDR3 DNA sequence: TGTGCCAGCAGTCCTAGGGGCAGCTACGAGCAGTACTTC. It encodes CASSPRGSYEQYF.